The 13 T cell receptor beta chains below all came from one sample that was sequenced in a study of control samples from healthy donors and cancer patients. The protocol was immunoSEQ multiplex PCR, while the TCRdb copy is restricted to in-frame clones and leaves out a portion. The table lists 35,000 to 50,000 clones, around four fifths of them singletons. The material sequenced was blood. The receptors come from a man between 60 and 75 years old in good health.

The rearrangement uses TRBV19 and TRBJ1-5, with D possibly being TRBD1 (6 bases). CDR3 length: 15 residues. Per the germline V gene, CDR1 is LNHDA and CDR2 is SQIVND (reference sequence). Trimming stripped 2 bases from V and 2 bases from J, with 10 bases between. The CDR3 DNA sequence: TGTGCCAGTAGTATAATCCACAGGGGCAATCAGCCCCAGCATTTT. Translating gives CASSIIHRGNQPQHF.

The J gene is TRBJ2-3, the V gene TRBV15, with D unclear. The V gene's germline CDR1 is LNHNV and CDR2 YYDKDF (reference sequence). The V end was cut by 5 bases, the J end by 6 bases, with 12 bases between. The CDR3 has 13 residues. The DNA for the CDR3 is TGTGCCACCAGCCCTACTACGAAGGATACGCAGTATTTT. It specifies CATSPTTKDTQYF.

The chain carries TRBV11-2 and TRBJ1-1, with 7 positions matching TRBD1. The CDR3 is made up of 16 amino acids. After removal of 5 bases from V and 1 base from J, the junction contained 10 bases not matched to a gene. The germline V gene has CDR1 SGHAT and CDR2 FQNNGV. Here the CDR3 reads CASSPGGGWRNTEAFF. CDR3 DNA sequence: TGTGCCAGCAGCCCAGGGGGGGGGTGGAGGAACACTGAAGCTTTCTTT.

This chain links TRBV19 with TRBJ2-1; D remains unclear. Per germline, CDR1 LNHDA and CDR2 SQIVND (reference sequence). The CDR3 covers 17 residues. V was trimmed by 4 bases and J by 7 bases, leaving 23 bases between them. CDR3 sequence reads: CASSTLGRVDGLNEQFF. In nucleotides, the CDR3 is TGTGCCAGTAGTACCCTCGGACGGGTGGATGGTCTGAATGAGCAGTTCTTC. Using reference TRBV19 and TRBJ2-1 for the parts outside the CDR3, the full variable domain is DGGITQSPKYLFRKEGQNVTLSCEQNLNHDAMYWYRQDPGQGLRLIYYSQIVNDFQKGDIAEGYSVSREKKESFPLTVTSAQKNPTAFYLCASSTLGRVDGLNEQFFGPGTRLTVL.

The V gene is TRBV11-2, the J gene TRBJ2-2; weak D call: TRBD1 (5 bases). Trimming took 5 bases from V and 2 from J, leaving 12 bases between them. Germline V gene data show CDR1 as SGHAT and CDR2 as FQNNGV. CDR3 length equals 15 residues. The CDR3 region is CASSQAGLNTGELFF. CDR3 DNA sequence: TGTGCCAGCAGCCAGGCAGGGCTTAACACCGGGGAGCTGTTTTTT.

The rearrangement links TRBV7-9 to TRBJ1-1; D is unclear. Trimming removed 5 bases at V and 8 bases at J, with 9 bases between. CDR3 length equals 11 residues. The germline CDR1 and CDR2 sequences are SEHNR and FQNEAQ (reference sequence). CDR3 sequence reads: CASSPVGEAFF. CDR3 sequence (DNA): TGTGCCAGCAGCCCCGTGGGAGAAGCTTTCTTT. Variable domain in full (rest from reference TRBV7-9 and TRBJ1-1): DTGVSQNPRHKITKRGQNVTFRCDPISEHNRLYWYRQTLGQGPEFLTYFQNEAQLEKSRLLSDRFSAERPKGSFSTLEIQRTEQGDSAMYLCASSPVGEAFFGQGTRLTVV.

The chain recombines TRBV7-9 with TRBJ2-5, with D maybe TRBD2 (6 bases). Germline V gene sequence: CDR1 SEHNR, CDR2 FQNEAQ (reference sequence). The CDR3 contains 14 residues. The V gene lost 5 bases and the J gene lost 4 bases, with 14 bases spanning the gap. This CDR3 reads CASSLGGGGETQYF. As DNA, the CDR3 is TGTGCCAGCAGCCTAGGTGGGGGAGGAGAGACCCAGTACTTC. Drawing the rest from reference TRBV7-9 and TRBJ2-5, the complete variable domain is DTGVSQNPRHKITKRGQNVTFRCDPISEHNRLYWYRQTLGQGPEFLTYFQNEAQLEKSRLLSDRFSAERPKGSFSTLEIQRTEQGDSAMYLCASSLGGGGETQYFGPGTRLLVL.

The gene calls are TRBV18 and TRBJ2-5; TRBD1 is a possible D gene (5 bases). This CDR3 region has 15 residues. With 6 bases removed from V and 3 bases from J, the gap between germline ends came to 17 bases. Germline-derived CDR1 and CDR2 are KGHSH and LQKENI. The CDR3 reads CASSQNQGREETQYF. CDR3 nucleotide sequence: TGTGCCAGCTCGCAAAACCAGGGAAGGGAAGAGACCCAGTACTTC.

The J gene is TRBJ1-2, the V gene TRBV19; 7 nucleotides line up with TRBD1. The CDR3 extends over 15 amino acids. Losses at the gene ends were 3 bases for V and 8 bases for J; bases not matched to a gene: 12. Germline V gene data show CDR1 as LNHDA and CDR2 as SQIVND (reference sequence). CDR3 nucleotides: TGTGCCAGTAGTATCGAACAGGGGAGTATCTACGGCTACACCTTC. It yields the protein CASSIEQGSIYGYTF.

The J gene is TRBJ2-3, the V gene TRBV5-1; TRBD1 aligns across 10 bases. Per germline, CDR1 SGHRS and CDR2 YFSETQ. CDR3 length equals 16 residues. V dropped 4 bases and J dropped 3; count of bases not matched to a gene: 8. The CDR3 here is CASSLGRTGGTDTQYF. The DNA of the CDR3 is TGCGCCAGCAGCCTGGGTAGGACAGGGGGTACAGATACGCAGTATTTT.

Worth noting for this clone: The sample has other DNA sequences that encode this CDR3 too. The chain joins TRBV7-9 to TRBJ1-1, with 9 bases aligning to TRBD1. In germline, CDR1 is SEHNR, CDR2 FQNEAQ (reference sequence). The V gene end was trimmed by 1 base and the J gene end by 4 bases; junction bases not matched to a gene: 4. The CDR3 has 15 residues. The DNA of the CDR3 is TGTGCCAGCAGCTTAGGGGGACAGGGAGGCACTGAAGCTTTCTTT. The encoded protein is CASSLGGQGGTEAFF.

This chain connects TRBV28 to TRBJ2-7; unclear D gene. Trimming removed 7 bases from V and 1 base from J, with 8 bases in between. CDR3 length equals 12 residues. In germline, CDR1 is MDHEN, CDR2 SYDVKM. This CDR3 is CASKGSSYEQYF. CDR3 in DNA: TGTGCCAGCAAAGGGTCGTCCTACGAGCAGTACTTC.

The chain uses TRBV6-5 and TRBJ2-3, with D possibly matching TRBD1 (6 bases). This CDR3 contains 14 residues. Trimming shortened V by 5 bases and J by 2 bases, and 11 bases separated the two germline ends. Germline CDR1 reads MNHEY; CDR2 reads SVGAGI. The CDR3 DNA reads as TGTGCCAGCAGTCGGACAGCCTCCACAGATACGCAGTATTTT. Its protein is CASSRTASTDTQYF.